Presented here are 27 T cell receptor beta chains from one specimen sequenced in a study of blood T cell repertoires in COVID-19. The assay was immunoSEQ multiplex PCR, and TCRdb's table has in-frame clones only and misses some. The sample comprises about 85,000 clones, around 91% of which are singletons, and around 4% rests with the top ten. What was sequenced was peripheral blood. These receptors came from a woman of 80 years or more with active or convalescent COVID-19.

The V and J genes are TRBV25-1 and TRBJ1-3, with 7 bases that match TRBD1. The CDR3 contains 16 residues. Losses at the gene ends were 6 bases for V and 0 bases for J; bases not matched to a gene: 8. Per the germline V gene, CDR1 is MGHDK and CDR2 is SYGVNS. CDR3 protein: CASSPKGQYSGNTIYF. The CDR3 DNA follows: TGTGCCAGCAGCCCAAAGGGACAGTACTCTGGAAACACCATATATTTT.

This CDR3 is CAISEGQGRSTDTQYF. The CDR3 DNA is TGTGCCATCAGTGAGGGACAGGGGCGAAGCACAGATACGCAGTATTTT. The chain employs TRBV10-3 and TRBJ2-3; 9 nucleotides agree with TRBD1. The V segment lost 2 bases and the J segment 0 bases; nucleotides outside the gene matches: 3. Per the germline V gene, CDR1 is ENHRY and CDR2 is SYGVKD. This CDR3 spans 16 amino acids.

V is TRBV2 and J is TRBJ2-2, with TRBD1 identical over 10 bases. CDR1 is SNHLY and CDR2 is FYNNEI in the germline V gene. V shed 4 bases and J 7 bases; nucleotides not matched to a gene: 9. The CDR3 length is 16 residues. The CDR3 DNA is TGTGCCAGCAGTGCATCCGGGACAGGGGTAGACGGGGAGCTGTTTTTT. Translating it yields CASSASGTGVDGELFF.

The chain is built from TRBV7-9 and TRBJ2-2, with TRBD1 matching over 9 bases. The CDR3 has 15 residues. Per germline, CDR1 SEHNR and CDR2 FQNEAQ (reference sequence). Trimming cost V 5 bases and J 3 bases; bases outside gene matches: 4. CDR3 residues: CASSPWTGDTGELFF. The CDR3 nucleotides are TGTGCCAGCAGCCCTTGGACAGGGGACACCGGGGAGCTGTTTTTT.

The CDR3 loop is CASSLASDFQETQYF. CDR3 DNA sequence: TGCGCCAGCAGCTTGGCTAGCGACTTTCAAGAGACCCAGTACTTC. The V gene is TRBV5-1, the J gene TRBJ2-5, with D possibly matching TRBD2 (6 bases). The ends were cut back, 0 bases at V and 2 bases at J, with 11 bases in the middle. The CDR3 runs to 15 residues. Germline V lookup: CDR1 SGHRS, CDR2 YFSETQ.

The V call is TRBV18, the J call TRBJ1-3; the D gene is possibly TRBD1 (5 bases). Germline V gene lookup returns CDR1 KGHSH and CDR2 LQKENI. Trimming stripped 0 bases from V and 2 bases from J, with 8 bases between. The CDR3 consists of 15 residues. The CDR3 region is CASSPPVGPGNTIYF. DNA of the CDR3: TGTGCCAGCTCACCACCGGTGGGGCCTGGAAACACCATATATTTT.

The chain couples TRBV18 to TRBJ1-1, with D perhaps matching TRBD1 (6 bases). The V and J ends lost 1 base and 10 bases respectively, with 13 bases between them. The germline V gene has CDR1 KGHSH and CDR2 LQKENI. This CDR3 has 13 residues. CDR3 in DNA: TGTGCCAGCTCACCACAGGGGGACCAAGGAGCTTTCTTT. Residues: CASSPQGDQGAFF.

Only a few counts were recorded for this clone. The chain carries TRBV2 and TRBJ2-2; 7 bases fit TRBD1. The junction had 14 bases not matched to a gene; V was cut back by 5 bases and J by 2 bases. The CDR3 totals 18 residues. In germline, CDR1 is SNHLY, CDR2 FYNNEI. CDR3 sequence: CASSPLLRDRVNTGELFF. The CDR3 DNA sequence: TGTGCCAGCAGTCCACTACTACGGGACAGAGTCAACACCGGGGAGCTGTTTTTT.

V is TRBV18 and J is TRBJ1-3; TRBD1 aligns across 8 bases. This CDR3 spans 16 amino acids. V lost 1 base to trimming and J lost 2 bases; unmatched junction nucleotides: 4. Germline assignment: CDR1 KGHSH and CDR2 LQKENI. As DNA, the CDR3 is TGTGCCAGCTCACCACTCGGGACAGGTCCTGGAAACACCATATATTTT. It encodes CASSPLGTGPGNTIYF.

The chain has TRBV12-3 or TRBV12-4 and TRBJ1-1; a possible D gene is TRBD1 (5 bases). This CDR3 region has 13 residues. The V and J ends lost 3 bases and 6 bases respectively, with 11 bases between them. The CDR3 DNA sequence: TGTGCCAGCAGTTTGGGAGGGGTTTCTGAAGCTTTCTTT. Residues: CASSLGGVSEAFF.

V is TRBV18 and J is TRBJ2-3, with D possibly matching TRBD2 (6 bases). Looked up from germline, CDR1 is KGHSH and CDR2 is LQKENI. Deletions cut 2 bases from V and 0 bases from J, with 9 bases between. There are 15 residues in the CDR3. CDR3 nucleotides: TGTGCCAGCTCACCATCGGGACTCAGCACAGATACGCAGTATTTT. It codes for CASSPSGLSTDTQYF.

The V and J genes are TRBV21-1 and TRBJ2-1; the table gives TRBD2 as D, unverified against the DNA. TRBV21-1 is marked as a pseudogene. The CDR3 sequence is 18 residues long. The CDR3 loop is CASSKEISGPSSYNEQFF. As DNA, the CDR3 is TGTGCCAGCAGCAAGGAAATTAGCGGGCCGAGCTCCTACAATGAGCAGTTCTTC.

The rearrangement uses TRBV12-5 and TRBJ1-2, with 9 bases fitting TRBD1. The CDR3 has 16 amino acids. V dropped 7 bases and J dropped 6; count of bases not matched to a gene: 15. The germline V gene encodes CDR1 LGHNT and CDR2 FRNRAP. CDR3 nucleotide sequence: TGTGCTAGTGACTCATCCCGGGACAGGGCCGGTGATGGCTACACCTTC. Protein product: CASDSSRDRAGDGYTF.

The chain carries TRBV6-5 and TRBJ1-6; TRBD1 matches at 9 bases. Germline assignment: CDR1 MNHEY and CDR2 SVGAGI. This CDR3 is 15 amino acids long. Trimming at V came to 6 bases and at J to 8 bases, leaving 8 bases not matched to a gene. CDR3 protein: CASSQVGQGDSPLHF. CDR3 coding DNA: TGTGCCAGCAGCCAGGTGGGACAGGGAGATTCACCCCTCCACTTT.

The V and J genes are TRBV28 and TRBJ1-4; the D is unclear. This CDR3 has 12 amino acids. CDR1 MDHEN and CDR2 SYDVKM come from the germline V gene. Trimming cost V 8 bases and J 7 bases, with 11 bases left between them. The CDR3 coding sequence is TGTGCCAGCTCCCCTGAGGGTGAAAAACTGTTTTTT. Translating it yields CASSPEGEKLFF.

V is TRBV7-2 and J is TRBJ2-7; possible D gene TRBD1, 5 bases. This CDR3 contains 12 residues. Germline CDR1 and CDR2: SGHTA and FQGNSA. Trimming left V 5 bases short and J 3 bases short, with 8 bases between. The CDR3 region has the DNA TGTGCCAGCAGCAAAAGGGGCTACGAGCAGTACTTC. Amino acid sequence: CASSKRGYEQYF.

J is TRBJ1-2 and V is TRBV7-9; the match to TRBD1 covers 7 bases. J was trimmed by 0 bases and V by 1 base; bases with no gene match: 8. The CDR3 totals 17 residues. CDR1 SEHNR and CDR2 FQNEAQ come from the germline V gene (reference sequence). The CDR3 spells CASSLVGNQGANYGYTF. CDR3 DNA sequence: TGTGCCAGCAGCTTAGTTGGTAACCAGGGGGCTAACTATGGCTACACCTTC.

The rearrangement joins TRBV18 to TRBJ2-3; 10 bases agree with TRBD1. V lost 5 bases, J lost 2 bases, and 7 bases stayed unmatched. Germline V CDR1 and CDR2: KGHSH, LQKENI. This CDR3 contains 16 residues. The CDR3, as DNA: TGTGCCAGCTCATCCGGGACAGGGGCCCTCACAGATACGCAGTATTTT. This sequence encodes CASSSGTGALTDTQYF. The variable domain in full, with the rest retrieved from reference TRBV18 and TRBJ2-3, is NAGVMQNPRHLVRRRGQEARLRCSPMKGHSHVYWYRQLPEEGLKFMVYLQKENIIDESGMPKERFSAEFPKEGPSILRIQQVVRGDSAAYFCASSSGTGALTDTQYFGPGTRLTVL.

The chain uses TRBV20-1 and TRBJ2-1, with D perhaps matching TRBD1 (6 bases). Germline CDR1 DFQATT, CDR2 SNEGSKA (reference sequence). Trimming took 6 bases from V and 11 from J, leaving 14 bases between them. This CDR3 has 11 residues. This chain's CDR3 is CSAKRDIQQFF. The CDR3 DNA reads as TGCAGTGCCAAAAGGGACATCCAGCAGTTCTTC.

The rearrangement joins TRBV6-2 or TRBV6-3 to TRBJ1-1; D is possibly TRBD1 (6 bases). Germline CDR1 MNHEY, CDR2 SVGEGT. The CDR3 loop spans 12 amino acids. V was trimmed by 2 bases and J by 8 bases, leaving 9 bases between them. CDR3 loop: CASSYADREAFF. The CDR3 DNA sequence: TGTGCCAGCAGTTACGCGGACAGAGAAGCTTTCTTT.

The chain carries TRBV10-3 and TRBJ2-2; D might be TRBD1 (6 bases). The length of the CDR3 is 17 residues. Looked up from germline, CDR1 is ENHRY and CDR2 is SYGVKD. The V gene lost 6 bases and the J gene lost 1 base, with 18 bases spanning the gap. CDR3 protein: CAIRAGANIGNTGELFF. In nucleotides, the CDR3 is TGTGCCATCAGGGCAGGGGCAAATATTGGGAACACCGGGGAGCTGTTTTTT.

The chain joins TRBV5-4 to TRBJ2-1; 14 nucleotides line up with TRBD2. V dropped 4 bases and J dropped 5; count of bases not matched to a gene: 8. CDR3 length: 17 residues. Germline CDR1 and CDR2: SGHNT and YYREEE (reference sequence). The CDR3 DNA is TGTGCCAGCAGCCCAGGGACTAGCGGGAGTCCCCACAATGAGCAGTTCTTC. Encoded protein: CASSPGTSGSPHNEQFF.

The CDR3 DNA sequence: TGTGCCAGCAGCTTGTCCAGAACCTACGAGCAGTACTTC. Translated: CASSLSRTYEQYF. The chain couples TRBV7-3 to TRBJ2-7; D call uncertain. The CDR3 extends over 13 amino acids. From germline, CDR1 is SGHTA and CDR2 FQGTGA. V lost 3 bases to trimming and J lost 2 bases, with 8 bases between them.

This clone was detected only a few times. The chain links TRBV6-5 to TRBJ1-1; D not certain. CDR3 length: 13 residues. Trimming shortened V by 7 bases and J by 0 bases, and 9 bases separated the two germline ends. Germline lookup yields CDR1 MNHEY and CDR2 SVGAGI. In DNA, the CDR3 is TGTGCCAGCAAGAGGTCCATGAACACTGAAGCTTTCTTT. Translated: CASKRSMNTEAFF.

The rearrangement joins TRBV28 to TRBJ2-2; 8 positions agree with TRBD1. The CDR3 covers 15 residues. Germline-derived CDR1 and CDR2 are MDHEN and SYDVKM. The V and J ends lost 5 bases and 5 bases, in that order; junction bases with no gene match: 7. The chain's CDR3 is CASSRQGSGTGELFF. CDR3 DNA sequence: TGTGCCAGCAGTCGACAGGGGTCGGGGACCGGGGAGCTGTTTTTT.

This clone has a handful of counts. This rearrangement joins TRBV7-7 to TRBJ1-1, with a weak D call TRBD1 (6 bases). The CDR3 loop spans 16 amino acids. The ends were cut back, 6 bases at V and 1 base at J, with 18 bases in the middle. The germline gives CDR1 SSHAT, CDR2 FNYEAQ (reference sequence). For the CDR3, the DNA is TGTGCCAGCAGTCTAGTTGGGGGCGGAGAGAACACTGAAGCTTTCTTT. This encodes CASSLVGGGENTEAFF.

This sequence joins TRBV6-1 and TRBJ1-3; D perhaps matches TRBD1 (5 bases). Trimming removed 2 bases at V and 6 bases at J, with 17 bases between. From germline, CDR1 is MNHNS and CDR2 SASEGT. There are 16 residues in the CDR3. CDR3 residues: CASSEPAGRGVNTIYF. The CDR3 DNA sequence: TGTGCCAGCAGTGAACCGGCGGGGAGGGGAGTAAACACCATATATTTT.